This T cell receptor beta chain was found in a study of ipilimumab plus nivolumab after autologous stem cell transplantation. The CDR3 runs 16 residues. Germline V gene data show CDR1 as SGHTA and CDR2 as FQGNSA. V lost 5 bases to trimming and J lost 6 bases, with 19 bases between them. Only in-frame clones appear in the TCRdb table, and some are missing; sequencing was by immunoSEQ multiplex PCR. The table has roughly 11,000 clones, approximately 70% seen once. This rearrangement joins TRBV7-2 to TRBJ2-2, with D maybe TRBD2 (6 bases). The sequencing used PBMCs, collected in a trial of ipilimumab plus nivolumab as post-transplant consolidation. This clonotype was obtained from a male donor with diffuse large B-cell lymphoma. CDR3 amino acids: CASSPYDWRDPGELFF. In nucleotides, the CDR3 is TGTGCCAGCAGCCCCTACGACTGGAGGGATCCCGGGGAGCTGTTTTTT.